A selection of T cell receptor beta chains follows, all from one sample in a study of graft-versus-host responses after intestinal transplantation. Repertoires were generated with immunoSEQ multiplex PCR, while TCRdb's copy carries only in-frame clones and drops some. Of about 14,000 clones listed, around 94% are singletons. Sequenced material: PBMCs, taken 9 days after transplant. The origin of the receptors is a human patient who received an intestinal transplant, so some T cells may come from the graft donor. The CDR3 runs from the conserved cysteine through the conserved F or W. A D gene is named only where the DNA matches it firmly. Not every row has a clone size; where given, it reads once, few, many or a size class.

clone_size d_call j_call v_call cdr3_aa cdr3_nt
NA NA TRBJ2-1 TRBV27 CASSLDSGNEQFF TGTGCCAGCAGTTTGGACAGCGGCAATGAGCAGTTCTTC
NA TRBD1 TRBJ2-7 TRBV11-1 CASSLVRTGFGEQYF TGTGCCAGCAGCTTAGTAAGGACAGGGTTCGGCGAGCAGTACTTC
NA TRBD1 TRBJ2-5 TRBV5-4 CASRLKGAQETQYF TGTGCCAGCAGACTGAAGGGGGCACAAGAGACCCAGTACTTC
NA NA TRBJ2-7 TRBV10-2 CASGESYEQYF TGCGCCAGCGGGGAATCCTACGAGCAGTACTTC
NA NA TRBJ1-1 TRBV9 CASSRLSTPTDTEAFF TGTGCCAGCAGCCGGTTGAGTACCCCAACGGACACTGAAGCTTTCTTT
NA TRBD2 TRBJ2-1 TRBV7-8 CASSWPLGAGAGNNEQFF TGTGCCAGCAGCTGGCCTTTGGGAGCGGGAGCGGGAAACAATGAGCAGTTCTTC
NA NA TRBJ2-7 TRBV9 CASSVDSQWEQYF TGTGCCAGCAGCGTAGATAGTCAGTGGGAGCAGTACTTC
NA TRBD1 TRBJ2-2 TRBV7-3 CASSPRGRGIAGELFF TGTGCCAGCAGCCCCAGGGGGCGTGGGATCGCCGGGGAGCTGTTTTTT
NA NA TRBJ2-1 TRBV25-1 CASSESVGDNEQFF TGTGCCAGCAGTGAATCGGTAGGGGACAATGAGCAGTTCTTC
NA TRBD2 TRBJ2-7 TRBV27 CASSLYWASGRFGRHEQYF TGTGCCAGCAGTTTATATTGGGCTAGCGGGAGGTTTGGACGCCACGAGCAGTACTTC
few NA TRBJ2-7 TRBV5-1 CASSLTGPSGEQYF TGCGCCAGCAGCTTAACAGGACCCTCGGGCGAGCAGTACTTC